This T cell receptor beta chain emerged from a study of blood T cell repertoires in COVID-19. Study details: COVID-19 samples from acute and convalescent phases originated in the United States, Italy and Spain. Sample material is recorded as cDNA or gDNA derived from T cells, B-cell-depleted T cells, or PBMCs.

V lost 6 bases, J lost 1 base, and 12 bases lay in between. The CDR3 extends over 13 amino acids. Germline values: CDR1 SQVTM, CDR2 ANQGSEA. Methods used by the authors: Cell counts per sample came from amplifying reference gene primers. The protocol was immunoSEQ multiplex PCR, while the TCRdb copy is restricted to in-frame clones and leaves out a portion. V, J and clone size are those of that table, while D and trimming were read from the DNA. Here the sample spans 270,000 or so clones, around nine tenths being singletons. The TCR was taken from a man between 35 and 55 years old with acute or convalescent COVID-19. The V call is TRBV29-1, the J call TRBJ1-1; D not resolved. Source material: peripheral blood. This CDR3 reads CSVQRSPNTEAFF. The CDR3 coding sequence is TGCAGCGTACAACGGAGCCCGAACACTGAAGCTTTCTTT.